Each of the 18 T cell receptor beta chains below was sequenced from the same sample in a study of shared clonotypes between healthy human individuals. Measured with immunoSEQ multiplex PCR; TCRdb has only the in-frame clones, and not every one. This table has about 1.5 million clones, around 98% appearing once. The sample was naive CD4+ T cells sorted from blood. As for subset: CD45RA+ positively selected. Receptors were obtained from a man aged 30-40 years in good health.

This clone was detected once. The chain couples TRBV5-4 to TRBJ1-3, with TRBD1 matching over 11 bases. V shed 4 bases and J 4 bases; nucleotides not matched to a gene: 7. The CDR3 is made up of 16 amino acids. CDR1 is SGHNT, CDR2 YYREEE, per germline (reference sequence). In DNA, the CDR3 is TGTGCCAGCAGCCCGGACAGGGGGCGACGAGGAAACACCATATATTTT. This translates into CASSPDRGRRGNTIYF.

This clone was detected only once. The chain employs TRBV14 and TRBJ2-3, with 12 bases that match TRBD2. V dropped 4 bases and J dropped 1; count of bases not matched to a gene: 3. Germline values: CDR1 SGHDN, CDR2 FVKESK. CDR3 length equals 16 residues. The CDR3 reads CASSRRLAGGTDTQYF. In nucleotides, the CDR3 is TGTGCCAGCAGCCGCAGACTAGCGGGGGGCACAGATACGCAGTATTTT.

The V and J genes are TRBV9 and TRBJ2-5; possible D gene TRBD2, 6 bases. CDR1 and CDR2 (germline): SGDLS, YYNGEE. Trimming took 0 bases from V and 0 from J, leaving 12 bases between them. The CDR3 loop spans 16 amino acids. This CDR3 is CASSVGVSGNQETQYF. The CDR3 coding sequence is TGTGCCAGCAGCGTAGGCGTTAGCGGCAACCAAGAGACCCAGTACTTC.

The chain couples TRBV7-2 to TRBJ2-7, with a weak D call TRBD1 (7 bases). The CDR3 runs 17 residues. V lost 2 bases and J lost 3, with 20 bases in between. In germline, CDR1 is SGHTA, CDR2 FQGNSA. The CDR3 here is CASSLLGGGGGDYEQYF. The DNA of the CDR3 is TGTGCCAGCAGCTTACTCGGAGGGGGCGGTGGGGACTACGAGCAGTACTTC.

The CDR3 DNA reads TGTGCCAGCAGCCCACGCTGGAATGGTTTACAGAGTAACACTGAAGCTTTCTTT. Translated, it gives CASSPRWNGLQSNTEAFF. V gene TRBV7-3 combines with J gene TRBJ1-1, with D hard to call. The CDR3 contains 18 residues. The germline V gene encodes CDR1 SGHTA and CDR2 FQGTGA. The ends were cut back, 5 bases at V and 2 bases at J, with 24 bases in the middle.

This rearrangement joins TRBV6-4 to TRBJ1-5; D possibly corresponds to TRBD1 (5 bases). Germline CDR1 reads MRHNA; CDR2 reads SNTAGT. The germline V and J ends were trimmed by 7 bases and 4 bases, with 14 bases remaining between them. The CDR3 length is 14 residues. CDR3 loop: CASNPDSTNQPQHF. DNA for the CDR3: TGTGCCAGCAACCCCGACAGCACAAATCAGCCCCAGCATTTT.

This clone was picked up one time. The chain employs TRBV11-2 and TRBJ1-2; maybe TRBD1 (5 bases). Germline V CDR1 and CDR2: SGHAT, FQNNGV. The length of the CDR3 is 14 residues. Trimming took off 1 base at V and 3 bases at J, with 9 bases between the two ends. This CDR3 reads CASSLARGDYGYTF. Written as DNA, the CDR3 is TGTGCCAGCAGCTTAGCGAGGGGTGACTATGGCTACACCTTC. Looking up the rest from reference TRBV11-2 and TRBJ1-2 gives the full variable domain: EAGVAQSPRYKIIEKRQSVAFWCNPISGHATLYWYQQILGQGPKLLIQFQNNGVVDDSQLPKDRFSAERLKGVDSTLKIQPAKLEDSAVYLCASSLARGDYGYTFGSGTRLTVV.

The chain has TRBV5-4 and TRBJ2-1, with 7 bases aligning to TRBD2. Trimming removed 0 bases from V and 0 bases from J; junction bases left unmatched: 6. The CDR3 consists of 17 residues. The germline V gene encodes CDR1 SGHNT and CDR2 YYREEE (reference sequence). CDR3 in amino acids: CASSLALGGSSYNEQFF. The CDR3 bases are TGTGCCAGCAGCTTGGCCTTGGGCGGGAGCTCCTACAATGAGCAGTTCTTC.

V and J are TRBV6-5 and TRBJ1-2, with D maybe TRBD1 (6 bases). Germline CDR1 and CDR2: MNHEY and SVGAGI. The CDR3 contains 15 residues. Trimming took 1 base from V and 5 from J, leaving 14 bases between them. CDR3 DNA sequence: TGTGCCAGCAGTTACTATGGGGGCGCGGGGTATGGCTACACCTTC. Residues: CASSYYGGAGYGYTF.

This chain connects TRBV30 to TRBJ2-3, with 12 bases matching TRBD2. The trim removed 1 base at V and 4 bases at J, leaving 12 bases unmatched. Germline CDR1 is GTSNPN and CDR2 is SVGIG (reference sequence). This CDR3 spans 18 amino acids. The DNA for the CDR3 is TGTGCCTGGAGTGGGGCTAGCGGGAGGGCCTCAATCTCAGATACGCAGTATTTT. Residues: CAWSGASGRASISDTQYF.

This clone was seen repeatedly, ten times or more. The rearrangement uses TRBV10-3 and TRBJ2-2; 10 bases match TRBD2. CDR3 length equals 13 residues. CDR1 is ENHRY and CDR2 is SYGVKD in the germline V gene. The junction had 3 bases not matched to a gene; V was cut back by 9 bases and J by 5 bases. The CDR3 loop is CAMTSGLTGELFF. The CDR3 DNA reads as TGTGCCATGACTAGCGGGCTTACCGGGGAGCTGTTTTTT.

The chain links TRBV5-5 to TRBJ2-7, with 7 bases fitting TRBD1. The CDR3 is made up of 17 amino acids. CDR1 is SGHKS, CDR2 YYEKEE, per germline (reference sequence). Trimming took 5 bases from V and 2 from J; bases not matched to a gene: 16. CDR3 coding DNA: TGTGCCAGCAGACTTGACCGTCCGGGACAGAAAGCCTACGAGCAGTACTTC. It encodes CASRLDRPGQKAYEQYF.

This sequence joins TRBV18 and TRBJ2-3; no reliable D call. The CDR3 loop spans 13 amino acids. V dropped 3 bases and J dropped 4 bases, with 8 bases sitting between them. Germline loops: CDR1 KGHSH, CDR2 LQKENI. The DNA of the CDR3 is TGTGCCAGCTCACCGACTCCGTCAGATACGCAGTATTTT. Protein sequence: CASSPTPSDTQYF.

The rearrangement uses TRBV19 and TRBJ1-4, with TRBD1 matching 7 bases. CDR1 and CDR2 (germline): LNHDA, SQIVND (reference sequence). The CDR3 runs 16 residues. The V gene end was trimmed by 7 bases and the J gene end by 3 bases; junction bases not matched to a gene: 11. Written as DNA, the CDR3 is TGTGCCAGTACGGGACAGATAAACTCACCTAATGAAAAACTGTTTTTT. This translates into CASTGQINSPNEKLFF.

This chain connects TRBV10-3 to TRBJ2-2; D possibly corresponds to TRBD1 (5 bases). The CDR3 loop spans 11 amino acids. Germline CDR1 and CDR2: ENHRY and SYGVKD. V lost 8 bases and J 5 bases, leaving 6 bases between the germline ends. The CDR3 protein is CAIQGTGELFF. For the CDR3, the DNA is TGTGCCATCCAGGGAACCGGGGAGCTGTTTTTT.

J is TRBJ1-1 and V is TRBV7-8; D ambiguous. V was clipped by 5 bases and J by 3 bases, with 10 bases between them. The length of the CDR3 is 13 residues. Germline CDR1 is SGHVS and CDR2 is FQNEAQ. The CDR3 region is CASSPRAYTEAFF. The CDR3 nucleotides are TGTGCCAGCAGCCCCCGTGCCTACACTGAAGCTTTCTTT.

The CDR3 loop is CASSPGRARGIGEQYF. The CDR3 DNA sequence: TGTGCCAGCAGCCCAGGAAGGGCTAGAGGGATAGGGGAGCAGTACTTC. J is TRBJ2-7 and V is TRBV7-2; tentative D call: TRBD2 (5 bases). CDR3 length: 16 residues. V was clipped by 5 bases and J by 7 bases, with 24 bases between them. CDR1 and CDR2 (germline): SGHTA, FQGNSA.

The genes are TRBV7-9 and TRBJ1-3; D ambiguous. V was cut by 3 bases and J by 2 bases, with 11 bases left in between. The CDR3 length is 15 residues. Per the germline V gene, CDR1 is SEHNR and CDR2 is FQNEAQ (reference sequence). The CDR3 protein is CASSFTDPAGNTIYF. The CDR3, as DNA: TGTGCCAGCAGCTTTACCGACCCGGCTGGAAACACCATATATTTT.